This entry is about one TCR beta chain. This specimen belongs to a study of blood T cell repertoires in COVID-19. Study at large: Spain, Italy and the United States supplied samples that represented acute and convalescent COVID-19. T cells, B-cell-depleted T cells, or PBMCs provided the cDNA or gDNA that served as material.

Seattle patient enrollment occurred during active infection, with longitudinal follow-up thereafter. The method was immunoSEQ multiplex PCR; TCRdb's version includes in-frame clones alone and lacks a portion of them. The data contain a few hundred thousand clones, 88% of them singletons. V lost 4 bases and J lost 1, with 20 bases in between. CDR1 is SGHKS and CDR2 is YYEKEE in the germline V gene (reference sequence). The CDR3 sequence is 17 residues long. Sequencing used peripheral blood. The TCR comes from a woman aged 70 to 79 with COVID-19, enrolled during active disease. V is TRBV5-5 and J is TRBJ1-2, with a weak D call TRBD1 (6 bases). CDR3 nucleotides: TGTGCCAGCAGCCCGGCGGGGGGGGCCCCACTTAACTATGGCTACACCTTC. This gives the protein CASSPAGGAPLNYGYTF.